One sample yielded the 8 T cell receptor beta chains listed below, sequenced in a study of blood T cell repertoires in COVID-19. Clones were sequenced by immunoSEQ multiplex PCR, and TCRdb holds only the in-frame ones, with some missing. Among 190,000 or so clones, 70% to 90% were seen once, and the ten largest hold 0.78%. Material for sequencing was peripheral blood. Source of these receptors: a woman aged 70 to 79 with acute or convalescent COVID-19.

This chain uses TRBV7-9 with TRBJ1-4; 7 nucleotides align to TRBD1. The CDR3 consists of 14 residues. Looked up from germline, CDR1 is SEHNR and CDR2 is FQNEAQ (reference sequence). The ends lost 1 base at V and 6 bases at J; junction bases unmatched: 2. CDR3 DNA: TGTGCCAGCAGCTTAGGGCAGGGGGATGAAAAACTGTTTTTT. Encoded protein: CASSLGQGDEKLFF.

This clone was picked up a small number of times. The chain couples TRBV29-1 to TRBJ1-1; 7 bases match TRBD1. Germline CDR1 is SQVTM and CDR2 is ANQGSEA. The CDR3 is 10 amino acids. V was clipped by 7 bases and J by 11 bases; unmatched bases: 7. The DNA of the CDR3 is TGCAGCGCCTCCGACAGGGAGGCTTTCTTT. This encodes CSASDREAFF.

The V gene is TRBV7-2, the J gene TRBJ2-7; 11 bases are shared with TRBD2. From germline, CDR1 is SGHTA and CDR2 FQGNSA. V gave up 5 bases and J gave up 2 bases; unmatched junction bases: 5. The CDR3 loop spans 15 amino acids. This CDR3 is CASSPGLAGPYEQYF. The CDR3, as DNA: TGTGCCAGCAGCCCAGGACTAGCGGGCCCCTACGAGCAGTACTTC.

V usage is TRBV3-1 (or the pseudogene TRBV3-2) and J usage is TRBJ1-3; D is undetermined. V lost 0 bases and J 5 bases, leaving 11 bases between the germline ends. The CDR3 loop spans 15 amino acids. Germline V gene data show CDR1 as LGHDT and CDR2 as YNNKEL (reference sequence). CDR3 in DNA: TGTGCCAGCAGCCAAGATCCCACTAGACGAAACACCATATATTTT. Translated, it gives CASSQDPTRRNTIYF.

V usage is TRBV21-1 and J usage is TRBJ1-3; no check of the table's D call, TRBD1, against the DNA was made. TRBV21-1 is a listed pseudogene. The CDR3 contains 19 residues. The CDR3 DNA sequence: TGTGCCAGCAGCAAATCATTTAAAGGACAGGGGGTTACTGGAAACACCATATATTTT. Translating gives CASSKSFKGQGVTGNTIYF.

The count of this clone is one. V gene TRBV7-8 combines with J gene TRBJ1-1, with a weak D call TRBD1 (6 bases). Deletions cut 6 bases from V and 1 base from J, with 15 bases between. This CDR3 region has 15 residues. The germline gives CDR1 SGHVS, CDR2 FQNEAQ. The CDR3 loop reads CASRTQGLGNTEAFF. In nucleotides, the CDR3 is TGTGCCAGCAGGACTCAGGGGCTGGGGAACACTGAAGCTTTCTTT.

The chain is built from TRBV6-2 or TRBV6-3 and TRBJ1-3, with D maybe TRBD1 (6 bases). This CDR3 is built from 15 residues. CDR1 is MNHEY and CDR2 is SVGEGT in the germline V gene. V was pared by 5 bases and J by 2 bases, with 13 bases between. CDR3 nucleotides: TGTGCCAGCAGTGACTTGGGGGCCGCTGGAAACACCATATATTTT. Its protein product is CASSDLGAAGNTIYF.

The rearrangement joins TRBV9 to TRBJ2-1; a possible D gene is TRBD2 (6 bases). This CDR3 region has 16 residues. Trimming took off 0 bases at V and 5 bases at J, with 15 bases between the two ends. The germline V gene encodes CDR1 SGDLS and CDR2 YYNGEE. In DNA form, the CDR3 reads TGTGCCAGCAGCGTAGTAGTCGGTGGACTAAACAATGAGCAGTTCTTC. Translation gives CASSVVVGGLNNEQFF. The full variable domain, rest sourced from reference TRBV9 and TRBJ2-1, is DSGVTQTPKHLITATGQRVTLRCSPRSGDLSVYWYQQSLDQGLQFLIQYYNGEERAKGNILERFSAQQFPDLHSELNLSSLELGDSALYFCASSVVVGGLNNEQFFGPGTRLTVL.